Detailed here is one T cell receptor beta chain. Its specificity is not known. This record belongs to a study of cytomegalovirus exposure and HLA in healthy donors. Study-wide results and caveats: In vitro, a few CMV-associated chains proved specific for CMV antigens.

Both 60 Vbeta primers and 13 Jbeta primers went into the PCR. Data came from immunoSEQ multiplex PCR; TCRdb stores just in-frame clones and leaves some out. The listing records tens of thousands of clones. Sequencing used PBMCs. The clonotype originates from a male donor in good health and CMV-seronegative.

Here the CDR3 reads CASSPFDTYSGNTIYF. CDR3 bases: TGTGCCAGCTCACCTTTTGACACCTACTCTGGAAACACCATATATTTT. This sequence joins TRBV18 and TRBJ1-3; no clear D. CDR1 is KGHSH and CDR2 is LQKENI in the germline V gene. This CDR3 spans 16 amino acids. V was pared by 3 bases and J by 0 bases, with 12 bases between. The entire variable domain, with the rest obtained from reference TRBV18 and TRBJ1-3, is as follows: NAGVMQNPRHLVRRRGQEARLRCSPMKGHSHVYWYRQLPEEGLKFMVYLQKENIIDESGMPKERFSAEFPKEGPSILRIQQVVRGDSAAYFCASSPFDTYSGNTIYFGEGSWLTVV.